The 13 T cell receptor beta chains below were found in one sample sequenced in a study of somatic mutations in cytotoxic T cells in rheumatoid arthritis. Clones were sequenced by immunoSEQ multiplex PCR, and TCRdb holds only the in-frame ones, with some missing. The sample holds some 30,000 clones, 80% to 85% seen once. Sequenced: CD8+ T cells sorted from blood. These receptors came from an adult with rheumatoid arthritis.

The gene calls are TRBV29-1 and TRBJ1-2; 8 bases agree with TRBD1. Germline V gene sequence: CDR1 SQVTM, CDR2 ANQGSEA. Trimming cost V 7 bases and J 3 bases; bases outside gene matches: 7. This CDR3 has 13 amino acids. The CDR3 coding sequence is TGCAGCGCTGCCTCGGGACAGGACTATGGCTACACCTTC. Its translation is CSAASGQDYGYTF.

The V gene is TRBV9, the J gene TRBJ2-2, with 8 nucleotides matching TRBD1. Germline V CDR1 and CDR2: SGDLS, YYNGEE. With 4 bases clipped from V and 6 bases from J, the junction kept 17 bases outside the gene matches. The CDR3 has 18 amino acids. The CDR3 DNA reads as TGTGCCAGCAGCCTATCTCCCTTACAGGGGGGCCCCGCCGGGGAGCTGTTTTTT. As protein: CASSLSPLQGGPAGELFF.

The chain combines TRBV4-1 with TRBJ2-3; D is ambiguous. Trimming removed 1 base at V and 1 base at J, with 12 bases between. This CDR3 contains 16 residues. The germline V gene encodes CDR1 MGHRA and CDR2 YSYEKL. The CDR3 is CASSQGFAERTDTQYF. CDR3 nucleotide sequence: TGCGCCAGCAGCCAAGGATTCGCGGAGCGCACAGATACGCAGTATTTT.

The chain recombines TRBV5-1 with TRBJ2-7, with D perhaps matching TRBD2 (6 bases). CDR1 and CDR2 (germline): SGHRS, YFSETQ. This CDR3 contains 15 residues. V shed 0 bases and J shed 2 bases, with 12 bases lying between them. CDR3 sequence (DNA): TGCGCCAGCAGCTTGGAAGGGACGGGAGCCTACGAGCAGTACTTC. The encoded protein is CASSLEGTGAYEQYF.

The chain is built from TRBV30 and TRBJ1-4; D ambiguous. CDR1 is GTSNPN, CDR2 SVGIG, per germline (reference sequence). The CDR3 consists of 12 residues. The ends were cut back, 8 bases at V and 8 bases at J, with 15 bases in the middle. In DNA form, the CDR3 reads TGTGCCGCAAGTGGAAATTGGGAAAAACTGTTTTTT. This encodes CAASGNWEKLFF.

This chain uses TRBV6-1 with TRBJ2-7; D is undetermined. Trimming took 3 bases from V and 5 from J, leaving 8 bases between them. CDR1 and CDR2 from the germline V gene are MNHNS and SASEGT. This CDR3 has 12 amino acids. CDR3 sequence: CASSDMLNEQYF. The CDR3 DNA sequence: TGTGCCAGCAGTGATATGTTAAACGAGCAGTACTTC.

The chain joins TRBV4-3 to TRBJ2-1; 11 bases agree with TRBD2. V was pared by 3 bases and J by 5 bases, with 6 bases of the junction left unmatched. Germline CDR1 LGHNA, CDR2 YSLEER. The length of the CDR3 is 16 residues. CDR3 DNA: TGCGCCAGCAGCCAGCCCACTAGCGGGGGTGACAATGAGCAGTTCTTC. This translates into CASSQPTSGGDNEQFF.

This chain uses TRBV5-1 with TRBJ2-7, with a tentative D call TRBD2 (6 bases). The CDR3 runs 13 residues. The germline CDR1 and CDR2 sequences are SGHRS and YFSETQ. Trimming removed 1 base from V and 6 bases from J, with 11 bases in between. CDR3 loop: CASSLSGVGEQYF. CDR3 nucleotides: TGCGCCAGCAGCTTGTCGGGAGTCGGCGAGCAGTACTTC.

The V call is TRBV6-4, the J call TRBJ2-3; the D gene is possibly TRBD1 (8 bases). Germline V gene sequence: CDR1 MRHNA, CDR2 SNTAGT. V was shortened by 6 bases and J by 0 bases, with 13 bases between the two germline ends. The CDR3 spans 15 residues. The DNA of the CDR3 is TGTGCCAGCAGCGGACAGGGAGGGAGCACAGATACGCAGTATTTT. It codes for CASSGQGGSTDTQYF.

This sequence joins TRBV9 and TRBJ1-2; tentatively, D is TRBD1 (5 bases). Per germline, CDR1 SGDLS and CDR2 YYNGEE. This CDR3 has 14 residues. V was clipped by 6 bases and J by 2 bases, with 14 bases between them. Here the CDR3 DNA reads TGTGCCAGCACCGACGACAGTCTAAACTATGGCTACACCTTC. Amino acid sequence: CASTDDSLNYGYTF. The full variable domain, in which reference TRBV9 and TRBJ1-2 provide the parts outside the CDR3, is DSGVTQTPKHLITATGQRVTLRCSPRSGDLSVYWYQQSLDQGLQFLIQYYNGEERAKGNILERFSAQQFPDLHSELNLSSLELGDSALYFCASTDDSLNYGYTFGSGTRLTVV.

This clone was detected only once. This chain links TRBV7-6 with TRBJ1-1, with D possibly TRBD1 on 6 matching bases. CDR1 and CDR2 (germline): SGHVS, FNYEAQ. The length of the CDR3 is 14 residues. Trimming removed 5 bases from V and 0 bases from J, with 10 bases in between. CDR3 sequence: CASSPGQLNTEAFF. CDR3 coding DNA: TGTGCCAGCAGCCCAGGACAGCTGAACACTGAAGCTTTCTTT.

The genes are TRBV5-1 and TRBJ2-1, with no clear D. Germline V gene data show CDR1 as SGHRS and CDR2 as YFSETQ. The CDR3 spans 13 residues. V gave up 4 bases and J gave up 0 bases, with 5 bases separating them. CDR3 nucleotides: TGCGCCAGCAGCCCGTCCTCCTACAATGAGCAGTTCTTC. Its protein product is CASSPSSYNEQFF.

The rearrangement uses TRBV4-1 and TRBJ1-4; D unclear. The germline CDR1 and CDR2 sequences are MGHRA and YSYEKL. This CDR3 is 16 amino acids long. Deletions cut 2 bases from V and 0 bases from J, with 10 bases between. CDR3 sequence (DNA): TGCGCCAGCAGCCAATCCTCCTCTGCAACTAATGAAAAACTGTTTTTT. It specifies CASSQSSSATNEKLFF.